This entry lists 5 T cell receptor beta chains sequenced from one sample in a study of cytomegalovirus exposure and HLA in healthy donors. Both 60 Vbeta primers and 13 Jbeta primers went into the PCR. The table came from immunoSEQ multiplex PCR; TCRdb's copy has only in-frame clones and leaves some out. The sample comprises 150,000 to 200,000 clones, approximately 80% of which are singletons, and around 14% rests with the top ten. The sample consisted of PBMCs. These receptors originate from a woman in her 30s in good health and CMV-seropositive.

J is TRBJ2-5 and V is TRBV19; tentatively, D is TRBD2 (5 bases). The germline CDR1 and CDR2 sequences are LNHDA and SQIVND (reference sequence). The CDR3 is 13 residues long. V dropped 3 bases and J dropped 3 bases, with 8 bases sitting between them. The CDR3 nucleotides are TGTGCCAGTAGTATCTCTAGCAAAGAGACCCAGTACTTC. Its protein product is CASSISSKETQYF.

The CDR3 sequence: CASSEVAGGEQYF. In nucleotides, the CDR3 is TGTGCCAGCAGTGAAGTAGCGGGGGGGGAGCAGTACTTC. This sequence joins TRBV2 and TRBJ2-7, with 11 bases that match TRBD2. The germline V gene encodes CDR1 SNHLY and CDR2 FYNNEI. The V and J ends lost 1 base and 7 bases, in that order; junction bases with no gene match: 0. The CDR3 extends over 13 amino acids.

The chain uses TRBV4-1 and TRBJ2-1; TRBD2 agrees at 10 bases. CDR3 length: 15 residues. Germline V gene lookup returns CDR1 MGHRA and CDR2 YSYEKL. V gave up 5 bases and J gave up 2 bases; unmatched junction bases: 3. The CDR3 spells CASSISGGPYNEQFF. CDR3 in DNA: TGCGCCAGCAGCATTAGCGGGGGGCCCTACAATGAGCAGTTCTTC.

The genes are TRBV28 and TRBJ2-5, with a tentative D call TRBD1 (5 bases). The CDR3 spans 14 residues. Germline CDR1 and CDR2: MDHEN and SYDVKM. Trimming took 3 bases from V and 4 from J, leaving 12 bases between them. The CDR3 DNA is TGTGCCAGCAGTTTGGGCAGGGAAGGAGAGACCCAGTACTTC. Residues: CASSLGREGETQYF.

This rearrangement joins TRBV6-5 to TRBJ2-5; maybe TRBD1 (5 bases). Trimming took off 0 bases at V and 5 bases at J, with 16 bases between the two ends. The CDR3 extends over 16 amino acids. Germline loops: CDR1 MNHEY, CDR2 SVGAGI. The CDR3 region has the DNA TGTGCCAGCAGTTACTCGAGCCAAGGGGCTGGGGAGACCCAGTACTTC. Residues: CASSYSSQGAGETQYF.